This TCR beta chain comes out of a study of T cells in Graves' hyperthyroidism and ophthalmopathy (dated by TCRdb to about 2019). Looking at the study overall: Peripheral blood samples were taken at the time of initial diagnosis, prior to any treatment. To identify distinguishing TCR V-J signatures, a discovery cohort of 100 or so patients was used, comprising 43 with Graves' ophthalmopathy and some 57 with stable Graves' hyperthyroidism. An independent validation cohort of fewer than 20 hyperthyroidism patients and about 15 patients who later progressed to ophthalmopathy tested prospective prediction of ophthalmopathy. The approximately 90 discovery patients were randomly split 7:3 into training and test sets. The study also compared thyroid tissue and blood T-cell repertoires from a handful of Graves' hyperthyroidism patients. Once sampling was done, hyperthyroidism patients were given methimazole at a starting dose of 30 mg daily, whereas ophthalmopathy patients were given high-dose intravenous methylprednisolone. According to the paper, TCR Vbeta CDR3 sequencing was carried out on more than 120 peripheral blood samples, which came from fewer than 50 ophthalmopathy, around 74 hyperthyroidism and around 17 progressor patients.

Points the paper makes about the study in general: A model built on a 13 V-J signature distinguished ophthalmopathy from stable hyperthyroidism, reaching roughly 88% sensitivity and 81% to 83% specificity in cross-validation and 80%/75% in testing. In validation, the model predicted progression to ophthalmopathy with roughly 70% sensitivity and less than 75% specificity, a median of about six months before onset. No statistical method was used to fix the sample size in advance, and group allocation was not hidden from the investigators. Blood samples also contained most of the expanded thyroid clonotypes (frequency above 0.001), which suggests that blood repertoires may reflect thyroid immune responses.

A patient counted as having stable Graves' hyperthyroidism if no progression to ophthalmopathy occurred over 18 months of follow-up. The hyperthyroidism patients were between 18 and 65 years old and newly diagnosed, with a disease duration of less than 2 months. The study excluded patients with uncontrolled infections, other autoimmune diseases, pregnancy or lactation. Diagnoses were established on the basis of clinical symptoms, serum thyroxine and TRAb, thyroid ultrasound, and orbital computed tomography. Ficoll-Paque density gradient centrifugation was used to isolate PBMCs from around 10 ml of fresh peripheral blood. Total RNA was extracted with Trizol reagent, and quality was checked on an Agilent 2100 Bioanalyzer. Amplification of TCR beta CDR3 regions was carried out from RNA transcripts. A first-round RT-PCR of the TCR CDR3 used the HTBI primer set with the Qiagen OneStep RT-PCR kit. The libraries were constructed in a second round of multiplex PCR and then size-selected and purified. The libraries were sequenced on an Illumina HiSeq2000 using paired-end 100 bp reads. On the authors' methods: SOAPnuke was used to process the raw data, throwing out any read that contained adapters or uncalled bases, had a mean Phred below 15, or lacked an exact constant-primer or identifier match. COPE v1.2.5 was used to merge high-quality paired reads, and clonotypes were defined as unique nucleotide sequences. MiTCR v1.1 was used to align the clonotypes against IMGT TRBV, TRBD and TRBJ reference segments. The analysis included only V-J combinations with a frequency above 0.0001, which together covered 98% to 99.2% of the repertoires. A TCS score was defined as the ratio of F50 (clonal expansion) to E x V (chaos), with BLOSUM62-based TCRdist applied between CDR3 peptides within each V-J. Welch's t-statistics and random forest reduced 450 to 600 V-J features to about 12, which were used in a naive Bayes classifier (R e1071). TCRdb applied fastp at Q25 and MiXCR to the public reads, then kept only in-frame beta chains. Rows are combined by CDR3 protein, so each entry shows the most common genes and DNA. TCRdb, not the original authors, processed these V and J calls. Within this sample are roughly 170,000 distinct CDR3 sequences, with about 17% of them counted one time only. The ten top clones hold around 27% of the sample.

CDR1 SGDLS and CDR2 YYNGEE were looked up in the germline V gene. The CDR3 runs 17 residues from the cysteine to the phenylalanine. The read is trimmed to its CDR3 DNA, 51 bases read in frame from base 1. This clonotype was seen many times. There is no known antigen for this receptor. One junction end does not reproduce the germline sequence, and a read error may be involved. This receptor was taken from a woman between 50 and 59 years old with Graves' hyperthyroidism. The sample comprised blood. This chain is built from TRBV9 and TRBJ1-2, and possibly TRBD1, on 6 matching bases. The sequenced DNA: TGTGCCAGCAGCGGACTGGGACGGACAGACCCCTACTATGGCTGCACCTTC. The resulting protein is CASSGLGRTDPYYGCTF.